Listed below are T cell receptor beta chains from one sample, sequenced in a study of blood T cell repertoires in COVID-19. The method was immunoSEQ multiplex PCR; TCRdb's version includes in-frame clones alone and lacks a portion of them. The profile covers roughly 170,000 clones, with 85% to 90% appearing a single time and about an eighth taken by the ten largest. The sequenced sample consisted of peripheral blood. The source of these receptors is a woman in her 70s with COVID-19, enrolled during active disease. Both conserved end residues are trimmed from each CDR3. A D gene is named only where the DNA matches it firmly. A clone size is listed for some rows: how often the clone was seen (once, few, many), or a class if it is expanded.

D,V,size,J,CDR3
-,TRBV30,-,TRBJ2-7,AWSLRPTNYEQY
TRBD2,TRBV4-1,once,TRBJ2-3,ASSHLLAGGTDTQY
TRBD1,TRBV2,-,TRBJ2-5,ASKSRQGEIQTQY
-,TRBV2,-,TRBJ1-6,ASSDGQPNSPLH
TRBD1,TRBV30,-,TRBJ1-2,AWRRQGRFGYT
-,TRBV28,-,TRBJ2-7,ASKSAREQY
-,TRBV4-2,-,TRBJ1-6,ASSPRRTDNSPLH
TRBD2,TRBV10-1,-,TRBJ2-7,ASKSGRYYEQY
TRBD1,TRBV19,-,TRBJ1-1,ASRTGQGGTEAF
-,TRBV28,-,TRBJ2-3,ASSDSASTDTQY
-,TRBV6-2/TRBV6-3,once,TRBJ1-1,ASSYSDGGNTEAF
TRBD1,TRBV7-9,-,TRBJ2-5,ASSADRGRMETQY
TRBD2,TRBV4-2,once,TRBJ2-7,ASSPWTSGGEQY
TRBD2,TRBV7-9,-,TRBJ2-5,ASSLTSGRAGETQY
TRBD2,TRBV5-4,-,TRBJ2-3,ASSPGLAGGGNTQY
-,TRBV7-9,-,TRBJ1-1,ASSPSIVMNTEAF
TRBD2,TRBV5-1,-,TRBJ2-1,ASSLDGREGRWEQF
TRBD1,TRBV19,-,TRBJ1-2,ASSSETGVVYGYT
-,TRBV6-2/TRBV6-3,-,TRBJ2-1,ASSYGAISSSYNEQF
-,TRBV28,few,TRBJ1-6,ASKSGTLNYNSPLH
-,TRBV18,-,TRBJ2-7,ASSERNGAQVSYEQY
TRBD2,TRBV10-3,-,TRBJ2-3,AISEWLAGGEKSTDTQY
-,TRBV30,few,TRBJ2-7,AVRGLGLEQY
-,TRBV10-3,-,TRBJ2-2,AINGGSGELF
-,TRBV4-1,-,TRBJ1-5,ASSQVIAVGNQPQH
-,TRBV4-2,few,TRBJ2-7,ASSQGPGEQY
-,TRBV18,once,TRBJ1-6,ASSPVQGYNSPLH
-,TRBV21-1,-,TRBJ2-1,ASSKPDRVAEQF
TRBD1,TRBV12-5,-,TRBJ2-5,ASGLYLGTGSETQY
-,TRBV7-9,-,TRBJ2-3,ASSFRREDTQY
-,TRBV7-3,-,TRBJ2-5,ASSPSGVQETQY